A single sample gave rise to the 21 T cell receptor beta chains below, sequenced in a study of T cells after yellow fever vaccination. MiXCR, run by TCRdb on the 5' RACE reads, gives a single entry per CDR3 protein. The repertoire holds roughly 310,000 distinct CDR3 sequences, with around 4% as singletons. Source: PBMCs, taken on the day of the yellow fever booster vaccination. These receptors all come from a man between 18 and 35 years old who received the YFV17D yellow fever vaccine.

This clonotype was counted a few times. V usage is TRBV7-8 and J usage is TRBJ1-6; TRBD1 agrees at 12 bases. CDR1 and CDR2 (germline): SGHVS, FQNEAQ. This CDR3 comprises 14 residues. The junction had 9 bases not matched to a gene; V was cut back by 5 bases and J by 16 bases. The CDR3 sequence is CASSVPGQGADLHF. CDR3 in DNA: TGTGCCAGCAGCGTCCCGGGACAGGGGGCGGATCTCCACTTT.

This clonotype was found a few times. The V and J genes are TRBV6-2 or TRBV6-3 and TRBJ2-6; 9 bases line up with TRBD1. This CDR3 spans 19 amino acids. V dropped 2 bases and J dropped 0; count of bases not matched to a gene: 8. CDR1 MNHEY and CDR2 SVGEGT come from the germline V gene. The CDR3 region is CASSYETGTGYSGANVLTF. CDR3 bases: TGTGCCAGCAGTTACGAAACGGGGACAGGGTACTCTGGGGCCAACGTCCTGACTTTC.

There are a few counts of this clonotype. This chain uses TRBV6-2 or TRBV6-3 with TRBJ1-1, with D possibly matching TRBD1 (6 bases). V lost 7 bases to trimming and J lost 4 bases, with 16 bases between them. CDR3 length equals 14 residues. The germline gives CDR1 MNHEY, CDR2 SVGEGT. CDR3 sequence (DNA): TGTGCCAGCAAGCACAGGGCGGTGGGCACTGAAGCTTTCTTT. Protein sequence: CASKHRAVGTEAFF.

In this sample, this clonotype turned up a few times. J is TRBJ1-5 and V is TRBV4-1, with 9 nucleotides matching TRBD1. CDR3 size: 15 residues. The V and J ends lost 0 bases and 11 bases, in that order; junction bases with no gene match: 8. CDR1 and CDR2 from the germline V gene are MGHRA and YSYEKL. CDR3 DNA: TGCGCCAGCAGCCAAGATAACAGGGGGCCCTCGGCCCAGCATTTT. Translation gives CASSQDNRGPSAQHF.

This clonotype was seen repeatedly, ten times or more. The chain uses TRBV5-1 and TRBJ2-3, with 10 bases aligning to TRBD1. There are 14 residues in the CDR3. CDR1 SGHRS and CDR2 YFSETQ come from the germline V gene. The trim removed 4 bases at V and 6 bases at J, leaving 5 bases unmatched. CDR3 coding DNA: TGCGCCAGCAGCAGGGACAGGGGATCGGATACGCAGTATTTT. It translates to CASSRDRGSDTQYF.

The rearrangement joins TRBV7-2 to TRBJ1-2; no definite D call. The germline gives CDR1 SGHTA, CDR2 FQGNSA. The CDR3 extends over 14 amino acids. Between the trimmed V and J ends, which lost 1 base and 2 bases, there was a span of 8 bases. The CDR3 DNA is TGTGCCAGCAGCTTAGTAGGGCAAAACTATGGCTACACCTTC. Translation gives CASSLVGQNYGYTF.

The rearrangement joins TRBV7-8 to TRBJ1-2, with D possibly being TRBD1 (6 bases). The CDR3 is made up of 16 amino acids. The germline V gene has CDR1 SGHVS and CDR2 FQNEAQ. Trimming pared 2 bases from V and 2 bases from J, leaving 15 bases between. CDR3 sequence: CASSLIPGGGNYGYTF. CDR3 bases: TGTGCCAGCAGCTTAATCCCAGGAGGGGGGAACTATGGCTACACCTTC.

Many counts were recorded for this clonotype. The gene calls are TRBV5-1 and TRBJ2-4; 7 bases are a match to TRBD1. J gave up 0 bases and V 0 bases, and 6 bases lay outside the gene matches. The CDR3 is 17 amino acids. Germline CDR1 reads SGHRS; CDR2 reads YFSETQ. Here the CDR3 reads CASSLGSGQLAKNIQYF. DNA for the CDR3: TGCGCCAGCAGCTTGGGCTCGGGACAGCTAGCCAAAAACATTCAGTACTTC.

This clonotype came up many times. The gene calls are TRBV10-3 and TRBJ2-3; 7 nucleotides align to TRBD2. The CDR3 length is 16 residues. J was trimmed by 0 bases and V by 0 bases; bases with no gene match: 3. Looked up from germline, CDR1 is ENHRY and CDR2 is SYGVKD. The CDR3 nucleotides are TGTGCCATCAGTGAGTCGAGCGGGGAAAGCACAGATACGCAGTATTTT. This gives the protein CAISESSGESTDTQYF.

This clonotype appeared many times. J is TRBJ2-4 and V is TRBV4-1; D is unclear. CDR1 is MGHRA and CDR2 is YSYEKL in the germline V gene. The V end was cut by 2 bases, the J end by 6 bases, with 14 bases between. The CDR3 is 15 amino acids. The CDR3 nucleotides read TGCGCCAGCAGCCAACCATCGTCGGCGTTAAACATTCAGTACTTC. Protein: CASSQPSSALNIQYF.

This clonotype was found a few times. The chain recombines TRBV14 with TRBJ1-3; D perhaps matches TRBD1 (6 bases). Germline CDR1 reads SGHDN; CDR2 reads FVKESK. Trimming shortened V by 3 bases and J by 2 bases, and 14 bases separated the two germline ends. CDR3 size: 16 residues. CDR3 protein: CASSQVGGAAGNTIYF. The CDR3 nucleotides read TGTGCCAGCAGCCAGGTCGGGGGGGCGGCTGGAAACACCATATATTTT.

This clonotype came up many times. Here the CDR3 reads CASSFEGTEAFF. In DNA, the CDR3 is TGTGCCAGCAGTTTTGAGGGGACTGAAGCTTTCTTT. V usage is TRBV12-3 or TRBV12-4 and J usage is TRBJ1-1, with D maybe TRBD1 (5 bases). Deletions cut 3 bases from V and 5 bases from J, with 7 bases between. The CDR3 has 12 residues.

Many counts were recorded for this clonotype. The V call is TRBV5-1, the J call TRBJ2-1, with D perhaps matching TRBD2 (5 bases). From germline, CDR1 is SGHRS and CDR2 YFSETQ. Trimming took off 3 bases at V and 7 bases at J, with 20 bases between the two ends. The CDR3 consists of 16 residues. The CDR3 DNA reads as TGCGCCAGCAGCTCCCTACCAACGGCCCGCGGGAATGAGCAGTTCTTC. Its translation is CASSSLPTARGNEQFF.

The chain recombines TRBV10-3 with TRBJ2-2; TRBD1 is a possible D gene (6 bases). In germline, CDR1 is ENHRY, CDR2 SYGVKD. CDR3 length: 15 amino acids. Trimming removed 4 bases at V and 5 bases at J, with 14 bases between. The CDR3 DNA is TGTGCCATCAGTGCACAGGGCGCGGATACCGGGGAGCTGTTTTTT. Residues: CAISAQGADTGELFF.

At least ten counts were recorded for this clonotype. The V and J genes are TRBV4-1 and TRBJ2-3, with TRBD2 as a possible D gene (6 bases). The CDR3 spans 15 residues. Trimming removed 0 bases from V and 6 bases from J, with 13 bases in between. The germline CDR1 and CDR2 sequences are MGHRA and YSYEKL. In DNA, the CDR3 is TGCGCCAGCAGCCAAGAGGGACCTAGCGCGGATACGCAGTATTTT. This encodes CASSQEGPSADTQYF.

This chain uses TRBV24-1 with TRBJ1-2, with 9 bases lining up with TRBD1. Germline CDR1 is KGHDR and CDR2 is SFDVKD. V lost 3 bases and J lost 4; bases outside the gene matches: 11. The CDR3 has 17 residues. CDR3 loop: CATSDRFTGGDVYGYTF. The CDR3 bases are TGTGCCACCAGTGATCGATTCACAGGGGGCGACGTCTATGGCTACACCTTC.

This clonotype was counted at least ten times. The genes are TRBV20-1 and TRBJ1-2; TRBD1 might be the D (5 bases). Germline loops: CDR1 DFQATT, CDR2 SNEGSKA (reference sequence). V was pared by 3 bases and J by 5 bases, with 22 bases between. This CDR3 contains 16 residues. This CDR3 is CSARGLGGAILYGYTF. DNA of the CDR3: TGCAGTGCTAGGGGCCTGGGAGGGGCGATTTTGTATGGCTACACCTTC.

This clonotype was counted at least ten times. The V gene is TRBV29-1, the J gene TRBJ2-5; 10 bases line up with TRBD1. The CDR3 is made up of 14 amino acids. CDR1 is SQVTM, CDR2 ANQGSEA, per germline. The J segment lost 5 bases and the V segment lost 2 bases, leaving 5 bases of the junction unmatched. As DNA, the CDR3 is TGCAGCGTTGAACGGGGGACAGGGGCCGAGACCCAGTACTTC. It codes for CSVERGTGAETQYF. Supplemented by reference TRBV29-1 and TRBJ2-5, the full variable domain reads SAVISQKPSRDICQRGTSLTIQCQVDSQVTMMFWYRQQPGQSLTLIATANQGSEATYESGFVIDKFPISRPNLTFSTLTVSNMSPEDSSIYLCSVERGTGAETQYFGPGTRLLVL.

The table lists this clonotype with a few counts. J is TRBJ2-7 and V is TRBV4-3; 11 nucleotides line up with TRBD2. V was pared by 4 bases and J by 0 bases, with 5 bases of the junction left unmatched. This CDR3 region has 16 residues. CDR1 is LGHNA and CDR2 is YSLEER in the germline V gene. The CDR3 here is CASSPGLADSSYEQYF. The CDR3 DNA reads as TGCGCCAGCAGCCCGGGACTAGCGGATAGCTCCTACGAGCAGTACTTC.

The V call is TRBV24-1, the J call TRBJ2-1; D not certain. With 0 bases removed from V and 8 bases from J, the gap between germline ends came to 4 bases. The CDR3 runs to 12 residues. The germline gives CDR1 KGHDR, CDR2 SFDVKD. The CDR3 spells CATSDLGDEQFF. CDR3 DNA sequence: TGTGCCACCAGTGATTTGGGGGATGAGCAGTTCTTC.

This clonotype was detected a few times. The CDR3 DNA reads TGTGCCAGCAGTACGCTCCAAGAGGCCGGGGAGCTGTTTTTT. The encoded protein is CASSTLQEAGELFF. The gene calls are TRBV6-1 and TRBJ2-2, with D unresolved. V lost 5 bases and J lost 6, with 13 bases in between. Germline CDR1 MNHNS, CDR2 SASEGT. The CDR3 contains 14 residues.